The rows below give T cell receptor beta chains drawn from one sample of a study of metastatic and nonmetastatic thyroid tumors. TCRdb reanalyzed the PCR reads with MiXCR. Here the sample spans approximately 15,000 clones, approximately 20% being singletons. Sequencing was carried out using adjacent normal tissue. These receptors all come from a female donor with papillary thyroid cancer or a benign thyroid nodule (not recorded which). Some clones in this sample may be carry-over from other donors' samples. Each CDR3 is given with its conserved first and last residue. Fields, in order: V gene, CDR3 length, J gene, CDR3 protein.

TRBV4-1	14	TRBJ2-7	CASSQDPGLDEQYF
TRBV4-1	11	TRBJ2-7	CASSQVDEQYF
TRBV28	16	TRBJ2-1	CASSHGKTSWKTEQFF
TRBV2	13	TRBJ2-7	CASSGLLGGEQYF
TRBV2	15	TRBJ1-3	CASSKTDRVGNTIYF
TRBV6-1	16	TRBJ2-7	CASSELDSLTTYEQYF
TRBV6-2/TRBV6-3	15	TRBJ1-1	CASKKGDREGAEAFF
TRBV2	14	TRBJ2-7	CASSEAAVSYEQYF
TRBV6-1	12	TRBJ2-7	CASSPSTDEQYF
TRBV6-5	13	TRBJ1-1	CASSYMNREGAFF
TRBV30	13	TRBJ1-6	CAWSSGINSPLHF
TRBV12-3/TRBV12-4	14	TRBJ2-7	CASSRDSTSYEQYF
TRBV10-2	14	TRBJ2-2	CASRTSGNTGELFF
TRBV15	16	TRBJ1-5	CATAAPGDGSNQPQHF
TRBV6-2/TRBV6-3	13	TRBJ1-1	CVSRPDSHTEAFF
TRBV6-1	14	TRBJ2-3	CAGGRGGDTDTQYF
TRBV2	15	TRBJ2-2	CASTSGLPGTGELFF
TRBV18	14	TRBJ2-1	CASSPGTRNDEQFF
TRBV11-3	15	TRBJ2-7	CASSLGRGSAYEQYF
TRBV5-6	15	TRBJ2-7	CASSLGLAGVYEQYF
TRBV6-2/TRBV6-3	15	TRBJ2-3	CASSYGTSGIDTQYF
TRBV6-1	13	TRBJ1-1	CASMGPTGTEAFF
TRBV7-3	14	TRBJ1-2	CASSLGTGGFGYTF
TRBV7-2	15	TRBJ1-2	CASSSYRQGLRGYTF
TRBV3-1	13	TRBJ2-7	CASSQAGSTGSFF
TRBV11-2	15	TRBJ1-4	CASSLWGAGDEKLFF
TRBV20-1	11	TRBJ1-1	CSARANTEAFF
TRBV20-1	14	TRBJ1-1	CSARVPTGGTEALF
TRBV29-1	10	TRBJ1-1	CSTGNTEAFF
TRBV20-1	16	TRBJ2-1	CSARSGTGENIDEQFF
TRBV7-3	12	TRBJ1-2	CASSIEGWGYTF